The source of this TCR beta chain is a study of lymphopenia after photon versus proton radiotherapy. Findings of the study overall: In patients who died, overall survival fell as post-nadir TCR diversity dropped more. Photon-treated patients lost naive T cells and TCR diversity; proton-treated stayed stable. Oligoclonal CD8+ Temra expansion after nadir drove photon patients' diversity drop. Survival link was tested only in deceased patients; proton benefit remains a possibility.

On this clone: The antigen is undetermined.

Germline assignment: CDR1 SNHLY and CDR2 FYNNEI. The CDR3 extends over 12 amino acids. V was shortened by 5 bases and J by 7 bases, with 12 bases between the two germline ends. Method: immunoSEQ multiplex PCR; TCRdb's copy keeps in-frame clones and lacks some. The profile shows some 40,000 clones, 70% to 90% of them singletons. The receptor comes from a woman in her 70s with pancreatic cancer. Some clones in this sample may be carry-over from other donors' samples. The V and J genes are TRBV2 and TRBJ2-7; D is unclear. The specimen was peripheral blood, collected from a patient treated with proton-based radiotherapy. CDR3 in DNA: TGTGCCAGCAGTCCCCAGGCGCGGGAGCAGTACTTC. This gives the protein CASSPQAREQYF.